The subject of this entry is one TCR beta chain. These data are taken from a study of T cell changes during pregnancy in multiple sclerosis. Sequenced by immunoSEQ multiplex PCR; TCRdb stores in-frame clones only, minus some. Found here are about 38,000 clones, 91% of them singletons; the top ten hold around 10%. Trimming took 3 bases from V and 0 from J, leaving 11 bases between them. Germline values: CDR1 SEHNR, CDR2 FQNEAQ (reference sequence). The CDR3 covers 15 residues. Here the sequenced sample was CD8+ T cells from peripheral blood mononuclear cells, taken after pregnancy. The source of this sequence is a female donor with multiple sclerosis, enrolled in a pregnancy study. V gene TRBV7-9 combines with J gene TRBJ1-1; perhaps TRBD1 as D (5 bases). CDR3 coding DNA: TGTGCCAGCAGCTTTAAACAGGCGCTGAACACTGAAGCTTTCTTT. This codes for CASSFKQALNTEAFF.